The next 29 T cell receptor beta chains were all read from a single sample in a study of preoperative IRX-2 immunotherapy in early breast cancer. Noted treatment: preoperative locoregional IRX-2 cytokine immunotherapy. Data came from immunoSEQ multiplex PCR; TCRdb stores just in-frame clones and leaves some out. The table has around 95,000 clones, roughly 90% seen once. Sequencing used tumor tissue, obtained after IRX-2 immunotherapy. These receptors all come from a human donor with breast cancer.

The CDR3 nucleotides are TGCGCCAGCGGGGGGGAACAGGGGACCGCGGACACTGAAGCTTTCTTT. Protein product: CASGGEQGTADTEAFF. This chain uses TRBV10-2 with TRBJ1-1; 7 nucleotides match TRBD1. In germline, CDR1 is WSHSY, CDR2 SAAADI. The CDR3 is 16 residues long. After removal of 8 bases from V and 3 bases from J, the junction contained 15 bases not matched to a gene.

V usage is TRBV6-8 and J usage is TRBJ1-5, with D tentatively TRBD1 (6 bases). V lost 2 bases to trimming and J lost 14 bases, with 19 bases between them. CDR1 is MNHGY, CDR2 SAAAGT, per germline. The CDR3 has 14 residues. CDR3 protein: CASSYSGAGAGEHF. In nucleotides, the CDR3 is TGTGCCAGCAGTTACAGCGGCGCAGGGGCCGGGGAGCATTTT.

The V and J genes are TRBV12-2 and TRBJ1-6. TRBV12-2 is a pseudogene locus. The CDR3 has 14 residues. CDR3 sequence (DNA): TGTGCCAACCTCAGCGGGGGAGGTCATTCACCCCTCCACTTT. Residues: CANLSGGGHSPLHF.

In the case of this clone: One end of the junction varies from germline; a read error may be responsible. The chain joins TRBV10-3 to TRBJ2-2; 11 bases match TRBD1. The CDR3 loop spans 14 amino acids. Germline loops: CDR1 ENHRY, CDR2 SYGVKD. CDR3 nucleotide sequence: TGTGCCAGCAGTGAGGGACAGGGGGCCGGGGAGCTGTTTTTT. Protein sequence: CASSEGQGAGELFF.

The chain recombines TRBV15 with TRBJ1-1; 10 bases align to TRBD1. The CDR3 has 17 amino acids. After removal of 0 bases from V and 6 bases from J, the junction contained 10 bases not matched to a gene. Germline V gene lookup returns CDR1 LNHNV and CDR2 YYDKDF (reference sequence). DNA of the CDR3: TGTGCCACCAGCAGAGATAAGGCCGACAGGGGGCGAGCTGAAGCTTTCTTT. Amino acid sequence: CATSRDKADRGRAEAFF.

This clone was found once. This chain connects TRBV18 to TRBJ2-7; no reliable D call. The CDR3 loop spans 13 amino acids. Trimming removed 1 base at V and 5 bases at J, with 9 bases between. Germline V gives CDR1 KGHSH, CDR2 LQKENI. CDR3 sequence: CASSPLGPHEQYF. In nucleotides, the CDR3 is TGTGCCAGCTCACCACTTGGCCCCCACGAGCAGTACTTC.

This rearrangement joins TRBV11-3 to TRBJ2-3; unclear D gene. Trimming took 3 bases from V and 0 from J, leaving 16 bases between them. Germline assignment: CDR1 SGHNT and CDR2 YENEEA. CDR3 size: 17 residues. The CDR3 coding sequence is TGTGCCAGCAGCTTGGGTAATACCTCCTCTAGCACAGATACGCAGTATTTT. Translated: CASSLGNTSSSTDTQYF.

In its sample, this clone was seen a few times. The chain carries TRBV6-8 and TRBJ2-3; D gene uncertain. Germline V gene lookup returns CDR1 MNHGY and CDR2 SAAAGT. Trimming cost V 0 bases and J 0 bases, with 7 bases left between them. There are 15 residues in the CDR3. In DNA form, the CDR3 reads TGTGCCAGCAGTTACTCGGGTGGTAGCACAGATACGCAGTATTTT. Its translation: CASSYSGGSTDTQYF.

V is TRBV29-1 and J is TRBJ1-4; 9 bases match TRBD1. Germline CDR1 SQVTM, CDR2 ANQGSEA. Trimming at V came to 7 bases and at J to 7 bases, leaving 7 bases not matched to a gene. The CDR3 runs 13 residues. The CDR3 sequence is CSAGTGTFEKLFF. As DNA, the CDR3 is TGCAGCGCTGGGACAGGGACTTTTGAAAAACTGTTTTTT.

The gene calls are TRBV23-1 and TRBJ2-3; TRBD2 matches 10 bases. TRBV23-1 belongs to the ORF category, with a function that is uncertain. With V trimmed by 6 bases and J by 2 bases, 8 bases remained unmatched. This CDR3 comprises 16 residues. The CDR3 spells CASSMYSGGSTDTQYF. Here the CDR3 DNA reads TGCGCCAGCAGCATGTATAGCGGGGGGTCCACAGATACGCAGTATTTT.

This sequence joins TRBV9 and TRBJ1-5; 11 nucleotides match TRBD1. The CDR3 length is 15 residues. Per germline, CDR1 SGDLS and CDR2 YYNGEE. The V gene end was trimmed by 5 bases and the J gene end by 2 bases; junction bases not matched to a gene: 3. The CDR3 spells CASRRGQGGNQPQHF. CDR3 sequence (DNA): TGTGCCAGCAGGAGGGGACAGGGGGGCAATCAGCCCCAGCATTTT.

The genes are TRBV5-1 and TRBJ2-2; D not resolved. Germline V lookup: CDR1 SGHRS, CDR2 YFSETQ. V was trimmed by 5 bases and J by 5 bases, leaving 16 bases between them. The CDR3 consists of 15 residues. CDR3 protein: CASRKTRLETGELFF. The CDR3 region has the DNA TGCGCCAGCAGGAAGACAAGATTAGAGACCGGGGAGCTGTTTTTT.

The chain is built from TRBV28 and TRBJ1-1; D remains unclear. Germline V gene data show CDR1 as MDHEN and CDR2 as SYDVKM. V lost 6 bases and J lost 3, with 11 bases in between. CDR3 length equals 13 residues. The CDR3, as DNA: TGTGCCAGCAGCCGACCCAAGGACACTGAAGCTTTCTTT. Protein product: CASSRPKDTEAFF.

CDR3 nucleotide sequence: TGTGCCAGCTCGGAGATGACAGGGGCTAATCAGCCCCAGCATTTT. Protein sequence: CASSEMTGANQPQHF. V usage is TRBV18 and J usage is TRBJ1-5, with 8 bases fitting TRBD1. CDR1 is KGHSH, CDR2 LQKENI, per germline. The V segment lost 6 bases and the J segment 4 bases; nucleotides outside the gene matches: 8. The CDR3 totals 15 residues.

The DNA for the CDR3 is TGCGCCAGCAGTGAGGCCGGCACAGATACGCAGTATTTT. Translation gives CASSEAGTDTQYF. This chain uses TRBV10-2 with TRBJ2-3; D uncertain. Per the germline V gene, CDR1 is WSHSY and CDR2 is SAAADI. The length of the CDR3 is 13 residues. The ends were cut back, 2 bases at V and 1 base at J, with 4 bases in the middle.

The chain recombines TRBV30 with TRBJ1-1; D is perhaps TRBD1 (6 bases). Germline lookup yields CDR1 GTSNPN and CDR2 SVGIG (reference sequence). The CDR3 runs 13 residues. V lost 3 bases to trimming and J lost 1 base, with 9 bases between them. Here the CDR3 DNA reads TGTGCCTGGAGGAGGGGGGGGAACACTGAAGCTTTCTTT. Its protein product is CAWRRGGNTEAFF.

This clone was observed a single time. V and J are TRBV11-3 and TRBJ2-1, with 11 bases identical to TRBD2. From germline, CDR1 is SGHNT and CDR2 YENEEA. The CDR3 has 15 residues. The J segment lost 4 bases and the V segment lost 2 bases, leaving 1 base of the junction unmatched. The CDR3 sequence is CASSLLAGGYNEQFF. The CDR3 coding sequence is TGTGCCAGCAGCTTACTAGCGGGAGGATACAATGAGCAGTTCTTC.

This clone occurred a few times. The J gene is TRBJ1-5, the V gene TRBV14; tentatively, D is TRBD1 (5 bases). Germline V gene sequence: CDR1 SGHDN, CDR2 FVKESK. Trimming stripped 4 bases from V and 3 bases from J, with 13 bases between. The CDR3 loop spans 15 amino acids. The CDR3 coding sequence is TGTGCCAGCAGCCCCGGGGGAAGCCCCAATCAGCCCCAGCATTTT. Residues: CASSPGGSPNQPQHF.

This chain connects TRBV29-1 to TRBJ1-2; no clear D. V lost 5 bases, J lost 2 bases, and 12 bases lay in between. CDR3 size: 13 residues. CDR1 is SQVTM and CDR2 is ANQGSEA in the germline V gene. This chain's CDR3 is CSVIDSLNYGYTF. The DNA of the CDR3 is TGCAGCGTTATCGACTCCTTAAACTATGGCTACACCTTC. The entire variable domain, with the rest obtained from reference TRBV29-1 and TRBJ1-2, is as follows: SAVISQKPSRDICQRGTSLTIQCQVDSQVTMMFWYRQQPGQSLTLIATANQGSEATYESGFVIDKFPISRPNLTFSTLTVSNMSPEDSSIYLCSVIDSLNYGYTFGSGTRLTVV.

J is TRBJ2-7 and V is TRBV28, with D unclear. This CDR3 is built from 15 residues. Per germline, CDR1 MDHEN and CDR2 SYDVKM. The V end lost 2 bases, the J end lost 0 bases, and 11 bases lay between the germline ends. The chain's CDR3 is CASSLVTVHSYEQYF. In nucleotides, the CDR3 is TGTGCCAGCAGTTTAGTAACGGTTCACTCCTACGAGCAGTACTTC. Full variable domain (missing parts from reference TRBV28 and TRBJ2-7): DVKVTQSSRYLVKRTGEKVFLECVQDMDHENMFWYRQDPGLGLRLIYFSYDVKMKEKGDIPEGYSVSREKKERFSLILESASTNQTSMYLCASSLVTVHSYEQYFGPGTRLTVT.

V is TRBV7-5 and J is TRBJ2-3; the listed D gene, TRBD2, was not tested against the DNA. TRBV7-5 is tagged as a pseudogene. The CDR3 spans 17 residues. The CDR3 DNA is TGTGCCAGCAGAGGGGGATCCCGGGACTATGCTGCAGATACGCAGTATTTT. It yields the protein CASRGGSRDYAADTQYF.

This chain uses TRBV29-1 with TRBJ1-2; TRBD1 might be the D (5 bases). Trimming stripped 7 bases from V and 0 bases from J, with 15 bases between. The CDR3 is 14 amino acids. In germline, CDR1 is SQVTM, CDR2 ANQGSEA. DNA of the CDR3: TGCAGCGCCGATGCCCGGGGGTCTAACTATGGCTACACCTTC. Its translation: CSADARGSNYGYTF. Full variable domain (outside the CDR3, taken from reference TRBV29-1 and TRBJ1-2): SAVISQKPSRDICQRGTSLTIQCQVDSQVTMMFWYRQQPGQSLTLIATANQGSEATYESGFVIDKFPISRPNLTFSTLTVSNMSPEDSSIYLCSADARGSNYGYTFGSGTRLTVV.

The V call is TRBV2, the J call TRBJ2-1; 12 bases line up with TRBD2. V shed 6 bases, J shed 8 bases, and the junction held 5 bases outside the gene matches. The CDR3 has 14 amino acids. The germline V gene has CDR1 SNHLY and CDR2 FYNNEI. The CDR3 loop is CASRTSGSSHEQFF. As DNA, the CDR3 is TGTGCCAGCAGGACTAGCGGGAGTTCCCATGAGCAGTTCTTC.

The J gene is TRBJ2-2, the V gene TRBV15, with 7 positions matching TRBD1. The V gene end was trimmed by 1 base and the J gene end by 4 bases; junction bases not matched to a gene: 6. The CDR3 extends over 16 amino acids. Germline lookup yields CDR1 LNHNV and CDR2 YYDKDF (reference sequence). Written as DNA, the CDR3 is TGTGCCACCAGCAGAGCTTCTTGGACAGGCACCGGGGAGCTGTTTTTT. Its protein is CATSRASWTGTGELFF.

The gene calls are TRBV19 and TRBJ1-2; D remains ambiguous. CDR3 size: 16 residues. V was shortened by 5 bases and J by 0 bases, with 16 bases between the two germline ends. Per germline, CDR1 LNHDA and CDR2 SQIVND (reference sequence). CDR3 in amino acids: CASSSRREYANYGYTF. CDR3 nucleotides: TGTGCCAGTAGTTCCCGACGAGAGTACGCTAACTATGGCTACACCTTC.

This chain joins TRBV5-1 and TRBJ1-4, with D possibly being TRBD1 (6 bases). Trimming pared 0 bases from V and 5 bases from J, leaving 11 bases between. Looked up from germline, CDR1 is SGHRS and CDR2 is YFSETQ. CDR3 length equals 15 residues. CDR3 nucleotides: TGCGCCAGCAGCTTGGGAGGAACAGGGAATGAAAAACTGTTTTTT. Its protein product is CASSLGGTGNEKLFF.

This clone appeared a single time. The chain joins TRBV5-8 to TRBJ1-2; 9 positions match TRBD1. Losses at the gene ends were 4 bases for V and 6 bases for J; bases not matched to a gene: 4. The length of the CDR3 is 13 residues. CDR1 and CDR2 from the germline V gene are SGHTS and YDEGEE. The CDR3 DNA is TGTGCCAGCAGCCAGACAGGGGGGAATGGCTACACCTTC. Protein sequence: CASSQTGGNGYTF.

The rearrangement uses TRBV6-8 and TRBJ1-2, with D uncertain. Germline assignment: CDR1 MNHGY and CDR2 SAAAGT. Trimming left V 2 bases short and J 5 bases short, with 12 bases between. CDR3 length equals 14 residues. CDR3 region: CASSYAGPRYGYTF. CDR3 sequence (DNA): TGTGCCAGCAGTTACGCAGGCCCCAGGTATGGCTACACCTTC.

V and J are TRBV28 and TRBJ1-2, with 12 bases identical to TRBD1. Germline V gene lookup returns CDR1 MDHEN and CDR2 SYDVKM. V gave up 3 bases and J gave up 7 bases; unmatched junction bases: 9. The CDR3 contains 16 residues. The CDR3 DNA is TGTGCCAGCAGTTTGTTCCGGGACAGGGGGCGACTTGGCTACACCTTC. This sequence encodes CASSLFRDRGRLGYTF.